These 12 T cell receptor beta chains were sequenced from one sample in a study of blood T cell repertoires in COVID-19 (dated by TCRdb to 2019 to 2021). Library creation used the immunoSEQ multiplex PCR assay. Here the immuneACCESS table is served through TCRdb, limited to in-frame sequences with V and J called. Missing clones are a known gap in these copies; in checked studies unresolved V genes cover under half, and the rest lacks a known reason. The sample yields fewer than 350,000 clones; around 88% were counted once. The ten largest clones represent roughly 6.3% of the sample. Sample: PBMCs or T cells enriched from blood (not recorded which). These receptors originate from a woman aged 40 to 50 who had recovered from COVID-19.

The chain uses TRBV28 and TRBJ1-1; maybe TRBD1 (5 bases). Germline V gene sequence: CDR1 MDHEN, CDR2 SYDVKM. The CDR3 has 15 residues. The V gene lost 2 bases and the J gene lost 0 bases, with 10 bases spanning the gap. This CDR3 reads CASSLQGPLNTEAFF. The DNA of the CDR3 is TGTGCCAGCAGTTTACAGGGTCCCCTGAACACTGAAGCTTTCTTT. Full variable domain (outside the CDR3, taken from reference TRBV28 and TRBJ1-1): DVKVTQSSRYLVKRTGEKVFLECVQDMDHENMFWYRQDPGLGLRLIYFSYDVKMKEKGDIPEGYSVSREKKERFSLILESASTNQTSMYLCASSLQGPLNTEAFFGQGTRLTVV.

This chain links TRBV6-5 with TRBJ1-2; no clear D gene. Germline values: CDR1 MNHEY, CDR2 SVGAGI. This CDR3 region has 13 residues. The germline V and J ends were trimmed by 11 bases and 1 base, with 14 bases remaining between them. DNA for the CDR3: TGTGCCTCTACTACCGCGGGTAACTATGGCTACACCTTC. Translating it yields CASTTAGNYGYTF.

The chain is built from TRBV4-3 and TRBJ1-6; possible D gene TRBD1, 6 bases. V dropped 1 base and J dropped 7 bases, with 17 bases sitting between them. Germline CDR1 is LGHNA and CDR2 is YSLEER. This CDR3 has 17 residues. The CDR3 nucleotides read TGCGCCAGCAGCCAAGTGTCGGGCAGGGGCATAAATTCACCCCTCCACTTT. Translation gives CASSQVSGRGINSPLHF.

This clone turned up a few times. The chain uses TRBV7-2 and TRBJ2-7, with TRBD2 matching over 8 bases. Germline V lookup: CDR1 SGHTA, CDR2 FQGNSA. After removal of 5 bases from V and 4 bases from J, the junction contained 7 bases not matched to a gene. The CDR3 totals 14 residues. Here the CDR3 DNA reads TGTGCCAGCAGCGCCAGCGGGAGCGGTTACGAGCAGTACTTC. It encodes CASSASGSGYEQYF.

The chain has TRBV7-3 and TRBJ2-1, with a tentative D call TRBD2 (5 bases). CDR1 is SGHTA, CDR2 FQGTGA, per germline. V was pared by 2 bases and J by 1 base, with 12 bases between. The length of the CDR3 is 16 residues. The CDR3 region is CASSLLGENSYNEQFF. The DNA of the CDR3 is TGTGCCAGCAGCTTACTCGGGGAGAATTCCTACAATGAGCAGTTCTTC.

The rearrangement joins TRBV2 to TRBJ1-3; TRBD1 matches at 7 bases. V shed 4 bases, J shed 5 bases, and the junction held 5 bases outside the gene matches. The germline V gene encodes CDR1 SNHLY and CDR2 FYNNEI. The length of the CDR3 is 14 residues. In nucleotides, the CDR3 is TGTGCCAGCAGTGGACAGGGTTTGAGAAACACCATATATTTT. Translating gives CASSGQGLRNTIYF. Full variable domain (missing parts from reference TRBV2 and TRBJ1-3): EPEVTQTPSHQVTQMGQEVILRCVPISNHLYFYWYRQILGQKVEFLVSFYNNEISEKSEIFDDQFSVERPDGSNFTLKIRSTKLEDSAMYFCASSGQGLRNTIYFGEGSWLTVV.

The chain links TRBV4-3 to TRBJ1-2; D uncertain. With 3 bases removed from V and 1 base from J, the gap between germline ends came to 9 bases. Germline V gene lookup returns CDR1 LGHNA and CDR2 YSLEER. There are 14 residues in the CDR3. CDR3 region: CASSQPGYNYGYTF. CDR3 coding DNA: TGCGCCAGCAGCCAGCCGGGGTATAACTATGGCTACACCTTC.

This chain uses TRBV18 with TRBJ2-5, with TRBD1 identical over 9 bases. CDR1 and CDR2 from the germline V gene are KGHSH and LQKENI. V shed 4 bases and J 5 bases; nucleotides not matched to a gene: 8. The CDR3 runs to 15 residues. CDR3 bases: TGTGCCAGCTCACTAAACAGGGGGCAGCGTGAGACCCAGTACTTC. Protein product: CASSLNRGQRETQYF.

The chain uses TRBV6-2 or TRBV6-3 and TRBJ1-2, with D unresolved. The CDR3 totals 13 residues. Germline loops: CDR1 MNHEY, CDR2 SVGEGT. V shed 4 bases and J shed 2 bases, with 8 bases lying between them. CDR3 sequence: CASSLQPNYGYTF. Written as DNA, the CDR3 is TGTGCCAGCAGTTTACAGCCAAACTATGGCTACACCTTC.

The chain recombines TRBV6-2 or TRBV6-3 with TRBJ1-5; 9 bases match TRBD1. The CDR3 totals 18 residues. Germline loops: CDR1 MNHEY, CDR2 SVGEGT. V was clipped by 5 bases and J by 0 bases; unmatched bases: 11. The CDR3, as DNA: TGTGCCAGCAGTCGCCACGGGACAGGGTACTATAGCAATCAGCCCCAGCATTTT. Protein product: CASSRHGTGYYSNQPQHF.

The rearrangement joins TRBV7-2 to TRBJ1-6; no firm D call. CDR1 and CDR2 (germline): SGHTA, FQGNSA. The ends were cut back, 4 bases at V and 10 bases at J, with 17 bases in the middle. This CDR3 contains 15 residues. The CDR3 spells CASSSGYNWESPLHF. The CDR3 DNA is TGTGCCAGCAGCTCCGGATATAATTGGGAGTCACCCCTCCACTTT.

V and J are TRBV7-8 and TRBJ2-3, with D perhaps TRBD1 (6 bases). Between the trimmed V and J ends, which lost 5 bases and 1 base, there was a span of 16 bases. CDR3 length: 16 residues. CDR1 and CDR2 from the germline V gene are SGHVS and FQNEAQ. The DNA of the CDR3 is TGTGCCAGCAGCACATACAGGGTTGGGGGCACAGATACGCAGTATTTT. Translating gives CASSTYRVGGTDTQYF.